This T cell receptor beta chain was recovered during a study of blood T cell repertoires in COVID-19. Looking at the study overall: COVID-19 samples collected from the United States, Italy and Spain covered acute and convalescent phases. Nucleic acid was either cDNA or gDNA, and it came from T cells, B-cell-depleted T cells, or PBMCs.

The V and J ends lost 5 bases and 6 bases, in that order; junction bases with no gene match: 12. The germline V gene encodes CDR1 SGHRS and CDR2 YFSETQ. This CDR3 spans 15 amino acids. In the study's own analysis: Nucleated cell number was recorded as an estimate derived from reference gene primer amplification. Sequencing used immunoSEQ multiplex PCR; TCRdb keeps in-frame clones, though not all of them. V and J calls and clone size follow that table, whereas D and trimming were derived from the DNA. Among around 260,000 clones, more than 75% were seen once, and the ten largest hold around 5.1%. Sequenced input: peripheral blood. The rearrangement joins TRBV5-1 to TRBJ2-7; 9 bases line up with TRBD1. The receptor's source is a woman in her fifties or sixties with COVID-19, enrolled during active disease. CDR3 DNA: TGCGCCAGCAGTCCGATCACGGGACAGGGCAGCGAGCAGTACTTC. Protein: CASSPITGQGSEQYF.